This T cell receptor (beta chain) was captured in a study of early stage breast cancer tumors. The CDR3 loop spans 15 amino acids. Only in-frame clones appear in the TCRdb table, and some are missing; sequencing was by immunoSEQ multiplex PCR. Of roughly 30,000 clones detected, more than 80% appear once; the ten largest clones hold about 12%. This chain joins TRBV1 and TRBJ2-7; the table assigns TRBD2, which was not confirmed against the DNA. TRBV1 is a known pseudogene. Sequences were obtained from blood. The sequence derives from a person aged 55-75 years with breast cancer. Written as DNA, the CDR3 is TGCACCAGCAGCCTTCTACGGGGGAATCCTTGTGAGCAGTACTTC. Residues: CTSSLLRGNPCEQYF.